This T cell receptor beta chain was profiled in a study of identical twins. The table lists this clonotype with many counts. CDR1 is MNHNS and CDR2 is SASEGT in the germline V gene. The CDR3 contains 12 residues. V dropped 6 bases and J dropped 7; count of bases not matched to a gene: 3. Template switching introduced a universal primer site, and the cDNA bore unique molecular identifiers. Each CDR3 protein gets one entry after TCRdb re-called the 5' RACE reads with MiXCR. The sample lists hundreds of thousands of distinct CDR3 sequences, about 8.1% occurring once. This sample was also put to use in a study of yellow fever vaccine responses in identical twins.

The rearrangement uses TRBV6-1 and TRBJ1-5, with 7 nucleotides matching TRBD1. The source of this sequence is a woman younger than 35 in good health. The sequenced sample was memory (CD45RO+) T cells sorted from blood. CDR3 residues: CASRQGGQPQHF. CDR3 in DNA: TGTGCCAGCAGGCAGGGGGGCCAGCCCCAGCATTTT.